This T cell receptor beta chain was sequenced for a study of cytomegalovirus exposure and HLA in healthy donors. The germline V gene has CDR1 MNHEY and CDR2 SVGAGI. Trimming removed 7 bases at V and 0 bases at J, with 3 bases between. There are 11 residues in the CDR3. In the PCR, 60 Vbeta and 13 Jbeta primers were used. Per the original methods: Roughly 11 million of the about 80 million unique TCR beta chains counted in a later analysis were shared. Generated by immunoSEQ multiplex PCR, the TCRdb table keeps only in-frame clones and is missing some. V and J calls and clone size follow that table, whereas D and trimming were derived from the DNA. Here the sample spans about 120,000 clones, roughly 80% being singletons.

Specimen: PBMCs. V is TRBV6-5 and J is TRBJ2-5; the D is unclear. The TCR was taken from a man aged 25 to 40 in good health and CMV-seronegative. The CDR3 coding sequence is TGTGCCAGCAATAACCAAGAGACCCAGTACTTC. Translating gives CASNNQETQYF.